Below, 21 T cell receptor beta chains from the same sample are listed, as sequenced in a study of T cells in Graves' hyperthyroidism and ophthalmopathy. RNA transcripts provided the source from which TCR beta CDR3 regions were amplified. Initially, a first-round RT-PCR of the TCR CDR3 employed the HTBI primer set. In TCRdb, the multiplex PCR reads were re-called with MiXCR into one record per CDR3 protein. This table has about 590,000 distinct CDR3 sequences, about 15% appearing once. What was sequenced was blood. The receptors were sampled from a woman in her 30s with Graves' hyperthyroidism.

This clonotype came up many times. This chain links TRBV28 with TRBJ2-5, with 7 bases aligning to TRBD1. The CDR3 is 14 residues long. CDR1 and CDR2 (germline): MDHEN, SYDVKM. V lost 8 bases and J lost 1; bases outside the gene matches: 7. This chain's CDR3 is CASRRGQTQETQYF. In nucleotides, the CDR3 is TGTGCCAGCCGCCGGGGACAGACCCAAGAGACCCAGTACTTC.

This sequence joins TRBV7-9 and TRBJ2-7; D tentatively reads TRBD1 or TRBD2 (6 bases each). Germline V CDR1 and CDR2: SEHNR, FQNEAQ (reference sequence). CDR3 size: 14 residues. Trimming removed 4 bases at V and 2 bases at J, with 12 bases between. The CDR3 sequence: CASSSGGGTYEQYF. The CDR3 region has the DNA TGTGCCAGCAGCTCTGGGGGCGGGACCTACGAGCAGTACTTC.

This clonotype was counted ten times or more. The chain has TRBV5-6 and TRBJ1-2, with D unclear. The V end was cut by 4 bases, the J end by 3 bases, with 13 bases between. The CDR3 totals 14 residues. Germline assignment: CDR1 SGHDT and CDR2 YYEEEE. DNA for the CDR3: TGTGCCAGCAGCAATAACGACCCCGACTATGGCTACACCTTC. This codes for CASSNNDPDYGYTF. Together with reference TRBV5-6 and TRBJ1-2, the CDR3 gives the full variable domain: DAGVTQSPTHLIKTRGQQVTLRCSPKSGHDTVSWYQQALGQGPQFIFQYYEEEERQRGNFPDRFSGHQFPNYSSELNVNALLLGDSALYLCASSNNDPDYGYTFGSGTRLTVV.

This chain connects TRBV5-1 to TRBJ1-2; D is undetermined. V gave up 5 bases and J gave up 6 bases, with 11 bases separating them. From germline, CDR1 is SGHRS and CDR2 YFSETQ. The CDR3 contains 12 residues. For the CDR3, the DNA is TGCGCCAGCAGGGCCGGACCTAATGGCTACACCTTC. It codes for CASRAGPNGYTF. Filled out from reference TRBV5-1 and TRBJ1-2, the complete variable domain reads KAGVTQTPRYLIKTRGQQVTLSCSPISGHRSVSWYQQTPGQGLQFLFEYFSETQRNKGNFPGRFSGRQFSNSRSEMNVSTLELGDSALYLCASRAGPNGYTFGSGTRLTVV.

This clonotype has a count of ten or more. This chain joins TRBV5-1 and TRBJ2-7; D perhaps matches TRBD1 (5 bases). The CDR3 contains 15 residues. V gave up 0 bases and J gave up 4 bases, with 14 bases separating them. Per the germline V gene, CDR1 is SGHRS and CDR2 is YFSETQ. The CDR3 DNA is TGCGCCAGCAGCTTGGTACCCTTTACAGGTTACGAGCAGTACTTC. Protein sequence: CASSLVPFTGYEQYF. Using reference TRBV5-1 and TRBJ2-7 for the parts outside the CDR3, the full variable domain is KAGVTQTPRYLIKTRGQQVTLSCSPISGHRSVSWYQQTPGQGLQFLFEYFSETQRNKGNFPGRFSGRQFSNSRSEMNVSTLELGDSALYLCASSLVPFTGYEQYFGPGTRLTVT.

This clonotype has a count of ten or more. V usage is TRBV30 and J usage is TRBJ2-5, with a weak D call TRBD2 (7 bases). V dropped 8 bases and J dropped 5 bases, with 12 bases sitting between them. The V gene's germline CDR1 is GTSNPN and CDR2 SVGIG (reference sequence). The CDR3 is 11 residues long. CDR3 protein: CAGGGGETQYF. Here the CDR3 DNA reads TGTGCCGGGGGAGGGGGGGAGACCCAGTACTTC.

This clonotype was observed many times. The V gene is TRBV4-1, the J gene TRBJ1-5; TRBD1 matches 7 bases. Germline CDR1 MGHRA, CDR2 YSYEKL. V lost 3 bases, J lost 6 bases, and 8 bases stayed unmatched. This CDR3 is built from 15 residues. The CDR3 here is CASSHPGGRAQPQHF. As DNA, the CDR3 is TGCGCCAGCAGCCACCCAGGGGGACGGGCTCAGCCCCAGCATTTT.

The chain employs TRBV4-3 and TRBJ1-5, with D tentatively TRBD1 (6 bases). The length of the CDR3 is 15 residues. Germline values: CDR1 LGHNA, CDR2 YSLEER. Trimming removed 2 bases from V and 6 bases from J, with 14 bases in between. CDR3 sequence reads: CASSQFRGNGQPQHF. CDR3 bases: TGCGCCAGCAGCCAATTTAGGGGGAACGGTCAGCCCCAGCATTTT.

V and J are TRBV4-2 and TRBJ2-2, with D possibly matching TRBD2 (6 bases). Germline V gives CDR1 LGHNA, CDR2 YNFKEQ. V lost 1 base to trimming and J lost 7 bases, with 13 bases between them. The CDR3 covers 15 residues. Here the CDR3 DNA reads TGTGCCAGCAGCCAAGGAACTAGCAGTAACGGGGAGCTGTTTTTT. Its protein product is CASSQGTSSNGELFF.

The CDR3 sequence: CASSSNRLAANTGELFF. The CDR3 region has the DNA TGTGCCAGCAGCTCCAATCGACTAGCGGCGAACACCGGGGAGCTGTTTTTT. This sequence joins TRBV7-9 and TRBJ2-2; 9 bases align to TRBD2. V was pared by 4 bases and J by 0 bases, with 6 bases of the junction left unmatched. The CDR3 runs 17 residues. Germline V CDR1 and CDR2: SEHNR, FQNEAQ (reference sequence).

This clonotype was found many times. The chain employs TRBV20-1 and TRBJ2-2, with 8 nucleotides matching TRBD2. V shed 3 bases, J shed 0 bases, and the junction held 3 bases outside the gene matches. The CDR3 runs 15 residues. Germline loops: CDR1 DFQATT, CDR2 SNEGSKA (reference sequence). The CDR3 here is CSARGTRPNTGELFF. For the CDR3, the DNA is TGCAGTGCTAGGGGGACTAGACCGAACACCGGGGAGCTGTTTTTT.

The V gene is TRBV10-3, the J gene TRBJ1-2; D may be TRBD1 (6 bases). CDR1 and CDR2 from the germline V gene are ENHRY and SYGVKD. V lost 10 bases and J 5 bases, leaving 23 bases between the germline ends. The CDR3 sequence is 15 residues long. The CDR3 spells CATALHPGAWYGYTF. The CDR3 DNA sequence: TGTGCCACCGCCCTTCACCCAGGGGCCTGGTATGGCTACACCTTC.

This clonotype came up many times. The chain employs TRBV11-2 and TRBJ2-1; 8 nucleotides line up with TRBD2. The V segment lost 4 bases and the J segment 6 bases; nucleotides outside the gene matches: 11. The germline V gene encodes CDR1 SGHAT and CDR2 FQNNGV. This CDR3 is built from 16 residues. As DNA, the CDR3 is TGTGCCAGCAGCTCCCAGCGACTCGCGGGAGGCAATGAGCAGTTCTTC. It codes for CASSSQRLAGGNEQFF.

V and J are TRBV10-3 and TRBJ1-5; maybe TRBD1 (6 bases). CDR1 and CDR2 (germline): ENHRY, SYGVKD. Trimming pared 8 bases from V and 1 base from J, leaving 12 bases between. There are 14 residues in the CDR3. Here the CDR3 DNA reads TGTGCCATCGCAGGGGAATCGAGCAATCAGCCCCAGCATTTT. It specifies CAIAGESSNQPQHF.

This clonotype was observed at least ten times. The chain has TRBV12-3 or TRBV12-4 and TRBJ2-7; weak D call: TRBD2 (5 bases). V was cut by 5 bases and J by 2 bases, with 13 bases left in between. The CDR3 loop spans 14 amino acids. The CDR3 spells CASSRATGAYEQYF. CDR3 DNA sequence: TGTGCCAGCAGTCGGGCGACCGGGGCCTACGAGCAGTACTTC.

About this clonotype: A clone one base away is much larger, so this may be a read error. The chain links TRBV12-3 or TRBV12-4 to TRBJ2-2; 7 nucleotides align to TRBD2. This CDR3 has 16 residues. The CDR3: CVSSFRGSGDTGELFF. The CDR3 DNA sequence: TGTGTCAGCAGTTTTCGAGGAAGCGGGGACACCGGGGAGCTGTTTTTT.

J is TRBJ2-1 and V is TRBV20-1; D gene uncertain. The length of the CDR3 is 15 residues. Germline CDR1 DFQATT, CDR2 SNEGSKA (reference sequence). The V end was cut by 0 bases, the J end by 2 bases, with 11 bases between. CDR3 nucleotide sequence: TGCAGTGCTAGAGATCTTAGGACGGCCTACAATGAGCAGTTCTTC. The encoded protein is CSARDLRTAYNEQFF.

This clonotype was seen repeatedly, ten times or more. The chain is built from TRBV29-1 and TRBJ1-1; D is perhaps TRBD1 (5 bases). The germline V gene encodes CDR1 SQVTM and CDR2 ANQGSEA. This CDR3 contains 12 residues. The germline V and J ends were trimmed by 5 bases and 0 bases, with 7 bases remaining between them. The CDR3 DNA sequence: TGCAGCGTTCGAGGGGTGAACACTGAAGCTTTCTTT. Amino acid sequence: CSVRGVNTEAFF.

This clonotype occurred many times. The rearrangement joins TRBV27 to TRBJ2-3; 10 nucleotides line up with TRBD2. The CDR3 loop spans 20 amino acids. Germline CDR1 is MNHEY and CDR2 is SMNVEV (reference sequence). Trimming took 1 base from V and 5 from J; bases not matched to a gene: 18. CDR3 loop: CASSLYWLAGAPSEGDTQYF. The DNA of the CDR3 is TGTGCCAGCAGTTTATACTGGCTAGCGGGAGCTCCATCAGAGGGAGATACGCAGTATTTT.

This clonotype was observed a few times. The rearrangement uses TRBV12-3 or TRBV12-4 and TRBJ1-2; no reliable D call. This CDR3 spans 13 amino acids. The V end lost 1 base, the J end lost 2 bases, and 5 bases lay between the germline ends. CDR3 protein: CASSLDLNYGYTF. The CDR3, as DNA: TGTGCCAGCAGTTTAGATCTGAACTATGGCTACACCTTC.

The table lists this clonotype with a few counts. This chain uses TRBV10-3 with TRBJ2-2; D gene ambiguous. The ends were cut back, 2 bases at V and 2 bases at J, with 9 bases in the middle. CDR1 ENHRY and CDR2 SYGVKD come from the germline V gene. This CDR3 is built from 15 residues. In DNA, the CDR3 is TGTGCCATCAGTGAGGGACGGATTAACACCGGGGAGCTGTTTTTT. This sequence encodes CAISEGRINTGELFF.